The following is a T cell receptor (beta chain) sequence with its context. There is no known antigen for this receptor. No quality values exist for individual bases; no much larger clone is one base distant. The meaning of the sample's treatment or condition label: roughly ten-day PBMC culture with coronavirus spike peptide pools or control peptides (ViraFEST assay). To expand antigen-specific T cells with peptide pools and then pick out the expanded clonotypes through TCR sequencing, the study relied on the ViraFEST assay. The convalescent patients' positive SARS-CoV-2 PCR tests were from March to December 2020, which was before the Alpha, Beta and Delta variants emerged in the United States. Each well held 2.2 million or so PBMCs cultured in IMDM containing roughly 5% human AB serum and approximately 9.1 IU/ml IL-2, with approximately 9.2 ug/ml peptide pools added. Half of the culture medium was replaced with fresh IL-2-containing medium on days 3 and 7. After 10 to 11 days of culture, CD4+ T cells were isolated by negative selection with the EasySep CD4+ T cell isolation kit. Ficoll-Paque Plus gradient centrifugation was used to isolate PBMCs from whole blood, and the isolated PBMCs were then either used fresh or cryopreserved at -140C. Culture conditions were generally each tested in triplicate wells.

This entry belongs to a study of vaccination and CD4 T cells after COVID-19 (dated by TCRdb to between 2021 and 2024). Background for the entire study: Convalescent patients had a positive SARS-CoV-2 result on nasal swab PCR, and of these patients, fewer than ten had mild disease and one had severe disease. Each participant got two doses of either the Pfizer-BioNTech BNT162b2 vaccine (n=8) or the Moderna mRNA-1273 vaccine (n=2). The convalescent cohort included six males and four females, with two Hispanic individuals, seven Caucasians, two Asians and one multiracial person. Post-COVID blood samples were collected from convalescent patients a median of approximately 100 days after diagnosis, with a range of about 30 to 161 days. As controls, cultures received a CEFX viral epitope pool (the positive control), an HIV-1 Nef peptide pool (the negative control), or no peptide at all. For stimulating the cultures, overlapping spike peptide pools were used, derived from SARS-CoV-2 as well as from the common cold coronaviruses HCoV-NL63, HCoV-OC43 and HCoV-229E. Post-vaccine blood samples were collected a median of about 69 days after the second vaccine dose, ranging from roughly 13 to 250 days. In more than eight COVID-19 convalescent patients and a few infection-naive healthy vaccine recipients, researchers compared the spike-specific CD4+ TCR repertoire from before mRNA vaccination with the repertoire from after.

The receptor library was made with PCR. At the Johns Hopkins FTIC core, DNA from the cultured CD4+ T cells underwent TCR sequencing with the Oncomine TCR Beta short-read assay. The QIAamp micro DNA kit was used to extract genomic DNA from the cultured CD4+ T cells. Oncomine TCR Beta libraries from cultured CD4+ T cells were pooled using unique dual indexes and sequenced on an Illumina iSeq 100. For the original study's pipeline: Non-productive sequences were removed, and CDR3s not starting with C, not ending with F or W, or shorter than 7 amino acids were discarded. The MANAFEST web application identified antigen-specific clonotypes by comparing peptide-stimulated wells against reference wells and other culture wells. For a clone to be called positive, the clone needed an FDR below 0.05, an odds ratio above 5, and a productive frequency above 0.1% in at least two of three replicate wells. Cross-reactive clonotypes were defined as significantly expanded in both SARS-CoV-2 spike wells and at least one common cold coronavirus spike condition. Using R version 3.6.1, CDR3 homology was evaluated through Levenshtein distances (stringdist) along with unrooted phylogenetic trees (ape). TCRdb ran its own pipeline on the public reads, namely fastp trimming at Q25 and MiXCR clone calling, and kept in-frame beta chains. Every entry covers one CDR3 protein and lists the most common genes and DNA from its rows. The V and J calls here are based on TCRdb, not the publication. The sample contains approximately 26,000 distinct CDR3 sequences, 50% to 75% of them found a single time. Under 6.5% of the sample is taken by the ten largest.

Broad study findings and their caveats: The median number of SARS-CoV-2-reactive clonotypes rose from under 25 after infection to some 40 after vaccination, but the change was not significant. Among convalescent patients, a median around 83% of the SARS-CoV-2-reactive clones seen after vaccination appeared only after vaccination, which suggests priming specific to the vaccine. Of the vaccine-specific clones found in convalescent patients, nearly all (304 of 307) were mono-reactive for SARS-CoV-2 spike instead of being cross-reactive with common cold coronaviruses. Only a relatively small number of convalescent patients were included in the study, and early timepoints following natural infection were not analyzed.

The CDR3 covers 13 residues, taking in both the cysteine and the phenylalanine. Solely the CDR3 DNA is kept, with 39 bases framed from the first base. Trimming at the junction amounts to 5 bases on V and 4 bases on J, and the germline ends lie 11 bases apart. The V gene is TRBV12-3 or TRBV12-4 and the J gene is TRBJ1-2; TRBD1 might be the D gene, on 6 matching bases. The clonotype originates from a human donor who had recovered from COVID-19. The specimen sequenced was CD4+ T cells from blood, cultured in vitro. This receptor has the CDR3 CASSRTAPYGYTF. The DNA is as follows: TGTGCCAGCAGTCGGACAGCTCCCTATGGCTACACCTTC.